This T cell receptor beta chain is drawn from a study of blood T cell repertoires in COVID-19. Study-wide context: T cells, B-cell-depleted T cells, or PBMCs supplied cDNA or gDNA.

In the study's own analysis: The authors estimated nucleated cell counts from reference gene primer amplification. Measured with immunoSEQ multiplex PCR; TCRdb has only the in-frame clones, and not every one. The V and J calls and clone size are taken from that table; D and trimming were inferred from the DNA. The sample includes 250,000 to 350,000 clones, under 95% seen only once; the top ten take around 2.6%. Clinical history reported by participants formed the basis on which cohorts were assigned. What was sequenced was PBMCs or T cells enriched from blood (not recorded which). The sequence came from a man aged 60 to 69 who had recovered from COVID-19.

The chain's CDR3 is CASSLVGRAYEQYF. Here the CDR3 DNA reads TGTGCCAGCAGCTTAGTCGGGAGAGCCTACGAGCAGTACTTC. This chain joins TRBV7-9 and TRBJ2-7; perhaps TRBD2 as D (6 bases). CDR1 and CDR2 (germline): SEHNR, FQNEAQ (reference sequence). Deletions cut 1 base from V and 2 bases from J, with 9 bases between. This CDR3 is built from 14 residues.